The clone carrying this T cell receptor beta chain was counted only a few times. Its target is unknown. Separate cDNA molecules each had unique molecular identifiers attached to them. TCRdb ran MiXCR on the 5' RACE reads and lists one entry per CDR3 protein. The table includes 80,000 or so distinct CDR3 sequences, roughly 15% detected once. The sample belongs to a study of early T cells in non-severe SARS-CoV-2 infection. As for the study in general: Bulk RNA isolated from unsorted whole blood underwent sequencing; chains were not paired.

V lost 4 bases to trimming and J lost 8 bases, with 9 bases between them. CDR3 length: 13 residues. Germline loops: CDR1 SGHVS, CDR2 FQNEAQ. Study-level points and caveats: Using VDJdb, the matching emphasized anti-spike CD8 responses while missing private and CD4 specificities.

The V and J genes are TRBV7-8 and TRBJ1-6; D is uncertain. The TCR originated in an adult who was a healthcare worker with PCR-confirmed SARS-CoV-2 infection or an uninfected control (not recorded which). Sequenced input: whole blood. This CDR3 is CASSSKMDSPLHF. Here the CDR3 DNA reads TGTGCCAGCAGCTCTAAGATGGATTCACCCCTCCACTTT.